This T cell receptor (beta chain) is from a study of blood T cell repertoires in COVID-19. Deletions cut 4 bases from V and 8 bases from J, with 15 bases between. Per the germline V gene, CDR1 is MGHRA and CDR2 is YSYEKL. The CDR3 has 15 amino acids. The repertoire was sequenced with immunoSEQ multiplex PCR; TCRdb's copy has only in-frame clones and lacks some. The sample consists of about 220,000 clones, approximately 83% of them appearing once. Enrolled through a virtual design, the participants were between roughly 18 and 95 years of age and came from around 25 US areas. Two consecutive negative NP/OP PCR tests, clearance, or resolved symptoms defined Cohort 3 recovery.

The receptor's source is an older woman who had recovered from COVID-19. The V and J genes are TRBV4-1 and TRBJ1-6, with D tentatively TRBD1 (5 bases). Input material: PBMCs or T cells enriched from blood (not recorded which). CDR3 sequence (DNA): TGCGCCAGCAGCCTTCAGATAAAAGGGGATTCACCCCTCCACTTT. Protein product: CASSLQIKGDSPLHF.